A selection of T cell receptor beta chains follows, all from one sample in a study of T cells after yellow fever vaccination. Via MiXCR, TCRdb re-called the 5' RACE reads, giving one row per CDR3 protein. The data contain 300,000 to 350,000 distinct CDR3 sequences, 8% to 9.5% of them singletons. The source was PBMCs, collected around 45 days after the first yellow fever vaccination. The receptor source for this set is a man aged 18 to 35 who received the YFV17D yellow fever vaccine. The CDR3 runs from the conserved cysteine through the conserved F or W. D genes are given only for firm matches. Clone size is given for some rows only: seen once, a few or many times, or a class if the clone is expanded.

v_gene	abundance	d_gene	j_gene	CDR3nt	CDR3aa
TRBV6-2/TRBV6-3	NA	NA	TRBJ2-7	TGTGCCAGCAGTTACGGGGGGCACGAGCAGTACTTC	CASSYGGHEQYF
TRBV12-3/TRBV12-4	NA	TRBD1	TRBJ2-3	TGTGCCAGCAGTTTACTGACAGGGAGAGCAGATACGCAGTATTTT	CASSLLTGRADTQYF
TRBV20-1	few	TRBD1	TRBJ2-3	TGCAGTGCTGGGGCCGGGACAGGGGGCGCAGATACGCAGTATTTT	CSAGAGTGGADTQYF
TRBV7-2	many	NA	TRBJ1-6	TGTGCCAGCAGCTTCAGGACCAGTAGCTCCTATAATTCACCCCTCCACTTT	CASSFRTSSSYNSPLHF
TRBV6-5	NA	NA	TRBJ2-7	TGTGCCAGCAGTTACTCGGGCGGAAACCGTATCAACGAGCAGTACTTC	CASSYSGGNRINEQYF
TRBV12-3/TRBV12-4	few	NA	TRBJ2-1	TGTGCCAGCAGTTTTTCTATAGGGAAGAATGAGCAGTTCTTC	CASSFSIGKNEQFF
TRBV19	many	NA	TRBJ2-7	TGTGCCAGTAGCCGCGGGATGGACGAGCAGTACTTC	CASSRGMDEQYF
TRBV11-2	NA	NA	TRBJ2-7	TGTGCCAGCAGCTTTAGGAGGCAGAGTGACTACGAGCAGTACTTC	CASSFRRQSDYEQYF
TRBV9	NA	NA	TRBJ1-5	TGTGCCAGCAGCGTAGCTGACAATTTTTATCAGCCCCAGCATTTT	CASSVADNFYQPQHF
TRBV5-1	few	TRBD1	TRBJ1-1	TGCGCCAGCAGCCCTACCTTAAGGACAGGGAGGCGCACTGAAGCTTTCTTT	CASSPTLRTGRRTEAFF
TRBV4-3	NA	NA	TRBJ1-3	TGCGCCAGCAGCCAAGGTCGACGAAACACCATATATTTT	CASSQGRRNTIYF
TRBV7-2	few	TRBD1	TRBJ1-1	TGTGCCAGCAGCTCACAGGGGGTAAAATTCACTGAAGCTTTCTTT	CASSSQGVKFTEAFF
TRBV5-1	many	NA	TRBJ2-5	TGCGCCAGCAGCTTTAGCGGTGGCGGTGAGACCCAGTACTTC	CASSFSGGGETQYF
TRBV29-1	NA	NA	TRBJ2-2	TGCAGCGTTGAATGGAGAACAGGGTTGCACGGGGAGCTGTTTTTT	CSVEWRTGLHGELFF
TRBV15	few	NA	TRBJ2-7	TGTGCCACCAGCAGAGATTCCCACGAGCAGTACTTC	CATSRDSHEQYF
TRBV5-6	few	TRBD1	TRBJ1-2	TGTGCCAGCAGCTTAGGCAGGGGGTTCGGCTACACCTTC	CASSLGRGFGYTF
TRBV4-1	NA	NA	TRBJ1-5	TGCGCCAGCAGCCAAGATTTCAGGGATAGCAATCAGCCCCAGCATTTT	CASSQDFRDSNQPQHF
TRBV27	few	NA	TRBJ2-7	TGTGCCAGCAGTTTATCATCCCCCAAGAGCGAGCAGTACTTC	CASSLSSPKSEQYF
TRBV7-3	few	NA	TRBJ2-1	TGTGCCAGCAGCTTCGGCCAGGGCAATGAGCAGTTCTTC	CASSFGQGNEQFF
TRBV4-2	NA	TRBD1	TRBJ1-2	TGTGCCAGCAGCCAAGATCGGGACAGGCGGGGGGCTAACTATGGCTACACCTTC	CASSQDRDRRGANYGYTF
TRBV29-1	few	NA	TRBJ1-1	TGCAGCGTCGTCAGCACTGAAGCTTTCTTT	CSVVSTEAFF
TRBV5-6	few	NA	TRBJ2-3	TGTGCCAGCAGCCCGAAGCCCCGAAAGGCGCAGTATTTT	CASSPKPRKAQYF
TRBV5-1	many	NA	TRBJ1-2	TGCGCCAGCAGCGGGGACATCGTTGGCTACACCTTC	CASSGDIVGYTF
TRBV7-8	few	TRBD1	TRBJ1-4	TGTGCCAGCAGCTTAGGGAGGACAGGCGATGCAACTAATGAAAAACTGTTTTTT	CASSLGRTGDATNEKLFF
TRBV5-4	few	TRBD2	TRBJ2-5	TGTGCCAGCAGCCCGGGAGCTAGCGGGGTTAAAGAGACCCAGTACTTC	CASSPGASGVKETQYF
TRBV10-2	many	NA	TRBJ2-3	TGCGCCAGCAGTGATGGGGGTACGCAGTATTTT	CASSDGGTQYF
TRBV19	NA	NA	TRBJ1-5	TGTGCCAGTAGCCGAGACAGGTCTTGGGATCAGCCCCAGCATTTT	CASSRDRSWDQPQHF
TRBV6-5	NA	NA	TRBJ1-2	TGTGCCAGCAGTTACTCGATTTGGGACCCTATCGTCTATGGCTACACCTTC	CASSYSIWDPIVYGYTF
TRBV5-1	NA	NA	TRBJ1-2	TGCGCCAGCAGTCAGGACCTTAGAGTTAACTATGGCTACACCTTC	CASSQDLRVNYGYTF
TRBV5-1	few	NA	TRBJ2-1	TGCGCCAGCAGCTTGCCAGGGTCGGACAATGAGCAGTTCTTC	CASSLPGSDNEQFF
TRBV9	few	NA	TRBJ2-3	TGTGCCAGCAGCGTAGGGGCGAAAGTCACAGATACGCAGTATTTT	CASSVGAKVTDTQYF
TRBV5-1	few	TRBD1	TRBJ2-5	TGCGCCAGCAGCCAAGGGACAGGGGGGGGGCAAGAGACCCAGTACTTC	CASSQGTGGGQETQYF
TRBV20-1	NA	NA	TRBJ2-3	TGCAGTGCTAGGCACGTAGGGAAATACACAGATACGCAGTATTTT	CSARHVGKYTDTQYF
TRBV27	NA	NA	TRBJ2-1	TGTGCCCCCCAAGGTTTACCCACCAACAATGAGCAGTTCTTC	CAPQGLPTNNEQFF
TRBV5-1	NA	TRBD2	TRBJ2-2	TGCGCCAGCAGCTTGGCCCCACAGACTAGCGGGGGGGCGTTTGCCGGGGAGCTGTTTTTT	CASSLAPQTSGGAFAGELFF
TRBV7-3	few	TRBD2	TRBJ2-3	TGTGCCAGCAGCCATAGCGGGGGCCGATTCGGAGATACGCAGTATTTT	CASSHSGGRFGDTQYF
TRBV5-5	few	TRBD1	TRBJ1-2	TGTGCCAGCAGCTGGGGACAGAGGAGCTACACCTTC	CASSWGQRSYTF
TRBV7-3	many	TRBD2	TRBJ2-3	TGTGCCAGCAGCTTACAACAAAGTAGCGGGGGGCCCGATACGCAGTATTTT	CASSLQQSSGGPDTQYF
TRBV23-1	NA	NA	TRBJ2-5	TGCGCCAGCAGAATAACCTCGACCCAGTACTTC	CASRITSTQYF
TRBV5-1	NA	TRBD2	TRBJ2-5	TGCGCCAGCAGCCAAGAGCGGGGGGAGTACCAAGAGACCCAGTACTTC	CASSQERGEYQETQYF
TRBV12-3/TRBV12-4	many	NA	TRBJ2-7	TGTGCCAGCAGTCTCCGTTCCTACGAGCAGTACTTC	CASSLRSYEQYF
TRBV6-5	few	TRBD1	TRBJ2-3	TGTGCCAGCAGTTATGGACGGGGGACAGGACCCTCATTCACAGATACGCAGTATTTT	CASSYGRGTGPSFTDTQYF